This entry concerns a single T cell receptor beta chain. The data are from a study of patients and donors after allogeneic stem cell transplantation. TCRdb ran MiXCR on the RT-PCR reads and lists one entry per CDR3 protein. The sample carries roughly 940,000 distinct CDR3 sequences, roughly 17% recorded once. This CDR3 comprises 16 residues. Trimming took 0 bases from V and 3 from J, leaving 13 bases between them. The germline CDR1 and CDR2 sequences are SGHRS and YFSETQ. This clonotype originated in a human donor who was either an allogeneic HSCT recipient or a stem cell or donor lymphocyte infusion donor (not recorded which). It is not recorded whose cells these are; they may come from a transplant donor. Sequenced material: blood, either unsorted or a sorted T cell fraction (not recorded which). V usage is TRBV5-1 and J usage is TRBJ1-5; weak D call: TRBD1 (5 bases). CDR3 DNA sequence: TGCGCCAGCAGCTTGGAAGGGGACGCAAACAATCAGCCCCAGCATTTT. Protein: CASSLEGDANNQPQHF.